This T cell receptor beta chain was documented in a study of T cell repertoires in cytomegalovirus infection. The wider study: Based on public TCR beta signatures, there were indications of CMV infection and of a matching HLA type.

TCRdb reanalysed the reads using MiXCR and keeps one entry per CDR3 protein. This table has under 200,000 distinct CDR3 sequences, roughly 18% appearing once. Note on this clonotype: What it recognizes is unknown.

Germline-derived CDR1 and CDR2 are MDHEN and SYDVKM. With 4 bases removed from V and 3 bases from J, the gap between germline ends came to 13 bases. The length of the CDR3 is 14 residues. General study findings and limits: Cumulative frequency (of public TCR beta family members) identified carriers of CMV plus the relevant HLA. Across the ex vivo response, the dominant clonotypes were HLA-C-restricted CMV-specific TCR beta clonotypes.

This receptor was obtained from a human donor in good health (CMV status not recorded). Some clones in this sample may be carry-over from other donors' samples. The sequenced sample consisted of CD8+ T cells from PBMCs. The J gene is TRBJ2-7, the V gene TRBV28; TRBD1 might be the D (5 bases). As DNA, the CDR3 is TGTGCCAGCAGTTCTACAGGAAAGGGCTACGAGCAGTACTTC. It specifies CASSSTGKGYEQYF.